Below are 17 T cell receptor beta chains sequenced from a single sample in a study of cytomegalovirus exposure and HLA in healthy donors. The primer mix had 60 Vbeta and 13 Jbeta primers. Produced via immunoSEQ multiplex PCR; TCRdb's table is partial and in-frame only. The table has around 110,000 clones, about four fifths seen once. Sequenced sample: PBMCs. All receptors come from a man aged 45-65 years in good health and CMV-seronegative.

In DNA form, the CDR3 reads TGCGCCAGCAGCTCTGTCCCGGGACAGGTCGCAAATTCACCCCTCCACTTT. It codes for CASSSVPGQVANSPLHF. The J gene is TRBJ1-6, the V gene TRBV5-1; TRBD1 matches 8 bases. V dropped 3 bases and J dropped 7; count of bases not matched to a gene: 12. In germline, CDR1 is SGHRS, CDR2 YFSETQ. This CDR3 is 17 amino acids long.

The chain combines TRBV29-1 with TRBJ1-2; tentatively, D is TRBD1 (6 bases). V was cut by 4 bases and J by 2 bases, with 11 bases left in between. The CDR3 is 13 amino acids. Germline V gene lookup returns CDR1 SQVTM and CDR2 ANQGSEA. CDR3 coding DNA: TGCAGCGTTGGGTCACAGGGCAACTATGGCTACACCTTC. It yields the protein CSVGSQGNYGYTF.

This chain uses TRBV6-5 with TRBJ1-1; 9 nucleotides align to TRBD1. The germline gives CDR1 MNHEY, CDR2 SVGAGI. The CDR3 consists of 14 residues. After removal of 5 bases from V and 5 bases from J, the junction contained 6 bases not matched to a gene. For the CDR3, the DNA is TGTGCCAGCAGTCCTACAGGGGGCGAAACTGAAGCTTTCTTT. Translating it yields CASSPTGGETEAFF.

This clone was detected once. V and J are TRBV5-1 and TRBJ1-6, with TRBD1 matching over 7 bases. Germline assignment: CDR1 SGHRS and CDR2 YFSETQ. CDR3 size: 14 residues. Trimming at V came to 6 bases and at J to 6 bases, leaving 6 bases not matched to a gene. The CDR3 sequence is CASTPDRSNSPLHF. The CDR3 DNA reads TGCGCCAGCACCCCGGACAGGAGTAATTCACCCCTCCACTTT.

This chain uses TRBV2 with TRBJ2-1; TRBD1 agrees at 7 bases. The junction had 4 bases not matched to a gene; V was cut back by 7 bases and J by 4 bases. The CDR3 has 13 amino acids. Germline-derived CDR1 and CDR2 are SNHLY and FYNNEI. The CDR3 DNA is TGTGCCAGCAATCGGGACAGTTACAATGAGCAGTTCTTC. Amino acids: CASNRDSYNEQFF.

This CDR3 is CASSASPGGRNTIYF. CDR3 DNA: TGTGCCAGCAGCGCCTCACCAGGGGGCCGGAACACCATATATTTT. This chain connects TRBV9 to TRBJ1-3; 8 bases agree with TRBD1. Germline CDR1 is SGDLS and CDR2 is YYNGEE. The CDR3 consists of 15 residues. The V gene end was trimmed by 3 bases and the J gene end by 7 bases; junction bases not matched to a gene: 9.

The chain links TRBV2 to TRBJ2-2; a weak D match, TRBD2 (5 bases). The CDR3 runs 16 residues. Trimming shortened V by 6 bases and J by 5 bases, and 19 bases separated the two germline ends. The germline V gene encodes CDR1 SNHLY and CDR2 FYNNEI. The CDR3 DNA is TGTGCCAGCAGCGAGAGCGCACCCGGAGGAACCGGGGAGCTGTTTTTT. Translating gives CASSESAPGGTGELFF.

Here the CDR3 reads CASSPVAITGELFF. The CDR3, as DNA: TGCGCCAGCAGCCCCGTAGCGATCACCGGGGAGCTGTTTTTT. This rearrangement joins TRBV4-3 to TRBJ2-2; possibly TRBD2 for D (5 bases). Trimming shortened V by 4 bases and J by 4 bases, and 10 bases separated the two germline ends. The V gene's germline CDR1 is LGHNA and CDR2 YSLEER. This CDR3 has 14 amino acids.

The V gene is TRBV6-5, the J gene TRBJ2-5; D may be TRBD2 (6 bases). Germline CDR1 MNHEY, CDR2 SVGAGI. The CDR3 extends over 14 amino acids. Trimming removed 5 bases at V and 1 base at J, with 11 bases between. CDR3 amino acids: CASSTGTGQETQYF. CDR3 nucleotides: TGTGCCAGCAGTACTGGGACTGGCCAAGAGACCCAGTACTTC.

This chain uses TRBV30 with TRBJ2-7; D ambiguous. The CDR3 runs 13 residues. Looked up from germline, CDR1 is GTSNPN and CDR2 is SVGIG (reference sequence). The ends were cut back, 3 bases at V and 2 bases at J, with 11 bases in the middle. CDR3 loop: CAWRVAGTYEQYF. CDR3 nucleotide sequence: TGTGCCTGGAGAGTGGCAGGCACCTACGAGCAGTACTTC.

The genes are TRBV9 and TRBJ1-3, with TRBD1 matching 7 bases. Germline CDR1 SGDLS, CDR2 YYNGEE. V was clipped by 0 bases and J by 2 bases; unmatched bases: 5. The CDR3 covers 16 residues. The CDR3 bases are TGTGCCAGCAGCGTAGCTTGGGGGACAGCTGGAAACACCATATATTTT. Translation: CASSVAWGTAGNTIYF.

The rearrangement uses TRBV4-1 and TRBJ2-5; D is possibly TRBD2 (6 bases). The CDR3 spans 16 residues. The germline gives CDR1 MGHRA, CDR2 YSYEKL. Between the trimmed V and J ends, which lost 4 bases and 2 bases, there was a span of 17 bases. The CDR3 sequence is CASSLRRVGTQETQYF. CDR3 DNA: TGCGCCAGCAGCCTCCGGAGGGTCGGAACTCAAGAGACCCAGTACTTC.

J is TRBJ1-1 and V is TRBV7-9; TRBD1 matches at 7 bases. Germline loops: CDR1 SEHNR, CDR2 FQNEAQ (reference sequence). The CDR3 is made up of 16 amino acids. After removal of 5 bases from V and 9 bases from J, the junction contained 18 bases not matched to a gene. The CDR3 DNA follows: TGTGCCAGCAGCCCTACTACCACAGGGGAACTTCGGAAAGCTTTCTTT. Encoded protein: CASSPTTTGELRKAFF.

The CDR3 protein is CAITGAINTGELFF. The DNA for the CDR3 is TGTGCCATAACAGGGGCAATTAACACCGGGGAGCTGTTTTTT. The rearrangement uses TRBV10-3 and TRBJ2-2; the match to TRBD1 covers 7 bases. The length of the CDR3 is 14 residues. With V trimmed by 9 bases and J by 2 bases, 6 bases remained unmatched. Germline lookup yields CDR1 ENHRY and CDR2 SYGVKD.

CDR3 sequence reads: CASSYRLPQYPGTGELFF. The CDR3, as DNA: TGTGCCAGCAGCTATCGACTACCCCAATACCCGGGGACCGGGGAGCTGTTTTTT. This rearrangement joins TRBV5-5 to TRBJ2-2; tentative D call: TRBD2 (5 bases). V shed 3 bases and J shed 5 bases, with 23 bases lying between them. Germline loops: CDR1 SGHKS, CDR2 YYEKEE (reference sequence). The CDR3 contains 18 residues.

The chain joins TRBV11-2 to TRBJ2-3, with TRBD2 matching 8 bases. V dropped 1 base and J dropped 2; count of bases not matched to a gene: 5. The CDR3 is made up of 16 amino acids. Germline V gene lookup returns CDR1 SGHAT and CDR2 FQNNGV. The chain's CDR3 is CASSLVAGGYTDTQYF. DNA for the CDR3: TGTGCCAGCAGCTTAGTGGCGGGGGGATACACAGATACGCAGTATTTT.

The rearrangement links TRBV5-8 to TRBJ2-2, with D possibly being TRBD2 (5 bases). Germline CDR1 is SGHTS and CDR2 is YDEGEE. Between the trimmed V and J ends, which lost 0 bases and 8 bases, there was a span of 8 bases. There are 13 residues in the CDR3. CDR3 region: CASSLVREGELFF. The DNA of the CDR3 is TGTGCCAGCAGCTTGGTGAGGGAAGGGGAGCTGTTTTTT.